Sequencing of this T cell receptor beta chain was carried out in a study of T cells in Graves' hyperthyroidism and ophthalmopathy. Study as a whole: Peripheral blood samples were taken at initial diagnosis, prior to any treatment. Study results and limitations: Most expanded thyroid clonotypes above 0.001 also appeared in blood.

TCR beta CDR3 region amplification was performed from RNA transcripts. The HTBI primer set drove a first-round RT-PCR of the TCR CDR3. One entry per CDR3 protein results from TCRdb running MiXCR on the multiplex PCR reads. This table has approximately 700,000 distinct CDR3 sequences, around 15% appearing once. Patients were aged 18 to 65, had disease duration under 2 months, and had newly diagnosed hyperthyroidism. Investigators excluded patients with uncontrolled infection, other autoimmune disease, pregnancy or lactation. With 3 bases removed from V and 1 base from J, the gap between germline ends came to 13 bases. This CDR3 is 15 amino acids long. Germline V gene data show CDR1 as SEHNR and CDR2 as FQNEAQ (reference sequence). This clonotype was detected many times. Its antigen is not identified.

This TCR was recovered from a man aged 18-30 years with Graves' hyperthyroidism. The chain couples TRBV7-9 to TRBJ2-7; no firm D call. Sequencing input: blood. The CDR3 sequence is CASSFGGISSYEQYF. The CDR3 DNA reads TGTGCCAGCAGCTTCGGTGGGATTTCTTCCTACGAGCAGTACTTC.